The clone carrying this T cell receptor beta chain was seen many times. Antigen specificity is unknown. Indicated time point: sample taken at primary tumor resection. Whole RNA from tumor, nontumor lung or frozen PBMC was sequenced unsorted. The record originates from a study of spatial heterogeneity in lung cancer. Study-level background: Matched bulk RNA-seq provided a T cell module score, and TCR transcript counts in tumor regions correlated strongly with it.

Every TCR cDNA molecule bore its own unique molecular identifier. TCRdb redid the calling of the 5' RACE reads with MiXCR, one entry per CDR3 protein. The sample records 15,000 or so distinct CDR3 sequences, 4.7% being singletons. Study-wide points: For expanded intratumoral alpha and beta TCRs, counts tracked tumor mutation counts. Ubiquitous and regional nonsynonymous mutations were tracked by counts of ubiquitous and regional expanded TCRs, respectively.

The sequencing here drew on lung tumor tissue, taken at surgery. This TCR was sampled from a female donor with early-stage non-small cell lung cancer.

This chain's CDR3 is CASSVGTGAYEQYF. The CDR3 DNA follows: TGTGCCAGCAGCGTAGGGACAGGGGCCTACGAGCAGTACTTC. This chain joins TRBV9 and TRBJ2-7, with 9 bases identical to TRBD1. CDR3 length: 14 residues. Germline V gene sequence: CDR1 SGDLS, CDR2 YYNGEE. The J segment lost 2 bases and the V segment lost 0 bases, leaving 0 bases of the junction unmatched.